The 13 T cell receptor beta chains given below trace back to one sample, sequenced in a study of T cell responses to AZD1222 COVID-19 vaccine. Produced via immunoSEQ multiplex PCR; TCRdb's table is partial and in-frame only. The data contain roughly 190,000 clones, around 92% of them singletons. The source was peripheral blood, collected on day 0 of AZD1222 vaccination. These receptor sequences come from an adult in good health.

The chain employs TRBV9 and TRBJ1-2; possible D gene TRBD1, 6 bases. V was cut by 3 bases and J by 7 bases, with 16 bases left in between. The CDR3 runs 14 residues. The germline V gene has CDR1 SGDLS and CDR2 YYNGEE. CDR3 in DNA: TGTGCCAGCAGCGCAGGACCAGCGGGGGCTGGCTACACCTTC. This gives the protein CASSAGPAGAGYTF.

The V and J genes are TRBV7-6 and TRBJ2-7; D not resolved. This CDR3 is built from 13 residues. Per germline, CDR1 SGHVS and CDR2 FNYEAQ. V was trimmed by 0 bases and J by 1 base, leaving 4 bases between them. The CDR3 sequence is CASSLASSYEQYF. The CDR3 nucleotides read TGTGCCAGCAGCTTAGCCAGTTCCTACGAGCAGTACTTC.

V and J are TRBV30 and TRBJ1-2, with 7 bases lining up with TRBD1. V lost 4 bases, J lost 5 bases, and 1 base stayed unmatched. Germline V gene data show CDR1 as GTSNPN and CDR2 as SVGIG (reference sequence). This CDR3 comprises 11 residues. DNA for the CDR3: TGTGCCTGGACAGGGGGTTATGGCTACACCTTC. The encoded protein is CAWTGGYGYTF.

This chain links TRBV7-3 with TRBJ1-2; no clear D. The V end was cut by 5 bases, the J end by 6 bases, with 13 bases between. CDR1 and CDR2 (germline): SGHTA, FQGTGA. This CDR3 is 13 amino acids long. The CDR3 sequence: CASSVSPQNGYTF. CDR3 nucleotide sequence: TGTGCCAGCAGCGTTAGCCCGCAGAATGGCTACACCTTC.

This chain links TRBV5-6 with TRBJ1-1, with 10 positions matching TRBD1. Germline lookup yields CDR1 SGHDT and CDR2 YYEEEE. Trimming took 5 bases from V and 4 from J; bases not matched to a gene: 2. This CDR3 comprises 13 residues. This CDR3 reads CASSWDRGTEAFF. The CDR3 DNA sequence: TGTGCCAGCAGTTGGGACAGGGGCACTGAAGCTTTCTTT.

This chain connects TRBV6-6 to TRBJ1-1, with D hard to call. Germline CDR1 MNHNY, CDR2 SVGAGI (reference sequence). V lost 2 bases to trimming and J lost 1 base, with 11 bases between them. This CDR3 region has 15 residues. The chain's CDR3 is CASSYSAQRNTEAFF. DNA for the CDR3: TGTGCCAGCAGTTACAGTGCTCAGCGGAACACTGAAGCTTTCTTT.

This chain joins TRBV10-3 and TRBJ1-1; perhaps TRBD1 as D (5 bases). Germline-derived CDR1 and CDR2 are ENHRY and SYGVKD. The CDR3 runs to 15 residues. Trimming took off 0 bases at V and 5 bases at J, with 13 bases between the two ends. The CDR3 sequence is CAISESPGSVTEAFF. Here the CDR3 DNA reads TGTGCCATCAGTGAGTCCCCAGGGTCCGTAACTGAAGCTTTCTTT.

The chain is built from TRBV27 and TRBJ1-5; D is unclear. V gave up 5 bases and J gave up 5 bases, with 10 bases separating them. The CDR3 sequence is 13 residues long. In germline, CDR1 is MNHEY, CDR2 SMNVEV (reference sequence). The DNA of the CDR3 is TGTGCCAGCAGTCCCGGGAGGGATCAGCCCCAGCATTTT. Protein product: CASSPGRDQPQHF.

The rearrangement joins TRBV30 to TRBJ2-7; D is ambiguous. This CDR3 comprises 10 residues. The germline V gene has CDR1 GTSNPN and CDR2 SVGIG (reference sequence). V was clipped by 5 bases and J by 3 bases, with 5 bases between them. The DNA of the CDR3 is TGTGCCTGGGGGGACTACGAGCAGTACTTC. Its protein product is CAWGDYEQYF.

This CDR3 reads CASSLLPGRAEGEKLFF. CDR3 nucleotides: TGTGCCAGCAGTTTACTCCCTGGGAGGGCTGAGGGGGAAAAACTGTTTTTT. The V call is TRBV27, the J call TRBJ1-4; a weak D match, TRBD1 (5 bases). The CDR3 sequence is 17 residues long. The V gene's germline CDR1 is MNHEY and CDR2 SMNVEV (reference sequence). The V and J ends lost 2 bases and 8 bases respectively, with 21 bases between them.

This clone was observed once. The rearrangement joins TRBV7-9 to TRBJ2-5; tentatively, D is TRBD2 (5 bases). CDR1 and CDR2 from the germline V gene are SEHNR and FQNEAQ (reference sequence). The length of the CDR3 is 14 residues. The V end lost 3 bases, the J end lost 7 bases, and 15 bases lay between the germline ends. The CDR3 DNA reads as TGTGCCAGCAGCTTTGCGGGCGCCCCAGGGACCCAGTACTTC. Translating gives CASSFAGAPGTQYF.

The rearrangement uses TRBV30 and TRBJ2-4; 7 nucleotides line up with TRBD2. V trimming: 2 bases; J trimming: 0 bases; junction bases outside the gene matches: 16. Germline V CDR1 and CDR2: GTSNPN, SVGIG (reference sequence). The CDR3 loop spans 19 amino acids. In DNA, the CDR3 is TGTGCCTGGAGTCGAGTGGAAGCGGGGAGATATCTAGCCAAAAACATTCAGTACTTC. Amino acids: CAWSRVEAGRYLAKNIQYF. Based on the CDR3 plus reference TRBV30 and TRBJ2-4, the full variable domain is SQTIHQWPATLVQPVGSPLSLECTVEGTSNPNLYWYRQAAGRGLQLLFYSVGIGQISSEVPQNLSASRPQDRQFILSSKKLLLSDSGFYLCAWSRVEAGRYLAKNIQYFGAGTRLSVL.

This chain uses TRBV6-1 with TRBJ1-1; D remains unclear. CDR1 and CDR2 (germline): MNHNS, SASEGT. CDR3 length equals 17 residues. V shed 4 bases and J shed 1 base, with 19 bases lying between them. In DNA, the CDR3 is TGTGCCAGCAGTGTCCTCGGGGAGGGTTTCAGGAACACTGAAGCTTTCTTT. Residues: CASSVLGEGFRNTEAFF.